The 27 T cell receptor beta chains in this list originate from one sample, sequenced in a study of OX40 agonist ivuxolimab in advanced cancers. Data came from immunoSEQ multiplex PCR; TCRdb stores just in-frame clones and leaves some out. Of approximately 60,000 clones in the sample, roughly 80% were seen once. Sequencing was performed on CD4+ or CD8+ T cells sorted from blood, taken in a trial of the OX40 agonist ivuxolimab. The receptors originated from an adult with an advanced solid tumor such as melanoma, head and neck, liver or kidney cancer.

The chain is built from TRBV6-5 and TRBJ2-2; D ambiguous. CDR1 is MNHEY and CDR2 is SVGAGI in the germline V gene. The CDR3 length is 12 residues. The germline V and J ends were trimmed by 2 bases and 8 bases, with 6 bases remaining between them. The CDR3 is CASSYAAGELFF. The CDR3 nucleotides are TGTGCCAGCAGTTACGCAGCGGGGGAGCTGTTTTTT.

This clone was seen a single time. The chain couples TRBV29-1 to TRBJ2-3; maybe TRBD2 (5 bases). The CDR3 has 14 residues. Germline CDR1 is SQVTM and CDR2 is ANQGSEA. V was trimmed by 7 bases and J by 4 bases, leaving 18 bases between them. The CDR3 sequence is CSAVFGNDPDTQYF. The CDR3 DNA is TGCAGCGCTGTTTTCGGGAACGACCCAGATACGCAGTATTTT.

This clone has just a few counts. The identical CDR3 is also encoded by other nucleotide sequences in the sample. The chain couples TRBV6-5 to TRBJ2-1; D is unclear. From germline, CDR1 is MNHEY and CDR2 SVGAGI. V was trimmed by 3 bases and J by 5 bases, leaving 8 bases between them. The CDR3 spans 13 residues. In DNA, the CDR3 is TGTGCCAGCAGTTATTCGAGGCACAATGAGCAGTTCTTC. Translating it yields CASSYSRHNEQFF.

The V and J genes are TRBV2 and TRBJ1-2, with TRBD1 identical over 8 bases. J lost 1 base, V lost 7 bases, and 5 bases had no gene match. CDR3 length: 14 residues. Germline CDR1 is SNHLY and CDR2 is FYNNEI. DNA for the CDR3: TGTGCCAGCAATCTAGGACAGGGTAACTATGGCTACACCTTC. The encoded protein is CASNLGQGNYGYTF.

The chain couples TRBV18 to TRBJ2-5; TRBD1 aligns across 8 bases. This CDR3 is built from 13 residues. Trimming cost V 2 bases and J 7 bases; bases outside gene matches: 3. The germline V gene has CDR1 KGHSH and CDR2 LQKENI. CDR3 sequence reads: CASSPRTGRTQYF. CDR3 bases: TGTGCCAGCTCACCAAGGACAGGGCGGACCCAGTACTTC.

The genes are TRBV5-1 and TRBJ2-3, with 7 nucleotides matching TRBD2. Germline V gene sequence: CDR1 SGHRS, CDR2 YFSETQ. V was clipped by 4 bases and J by 3 bases; unmatched bases: 5. This CDR3 is built from 14 residues. In DNA, the CDR3 is TGCGCCAGCAGCCCAAGCGGGGTGACAGATACGCAGTATTTT. Translation: CASSPSGVTDTQYF. Full variable domain (remainder filled in from reference TRBV5-1 and TRBJ2-3): KAGVTQTPRYLIKTRGQQVTLSCSPISGHRSVSWYQQTPGQGLQFLFEYFSETQRNKGNFPGRFSGRQFSNSRSEMNVSTLELGDSALYLCASSPSGVTDTQYFGPGTRLTVL.

J is TRBJ1-5 and V is TRBV23-1; 7 nucleotides line up with TRBD1. TRBV23-1 falls under the ORF class, with uncertain function. The V segment lost 4 bases and the J segment 9 bases; nucleotides outside the gene matches: 12. CDR3 length: 15 amino acids. The CDR3 loop reads CASSPYRGAARPQHF. The CDR3 DNA reads TGCGCCAGCAGTCCGTACAGGGGAGCCGCTCGGCCCCAGCATTTT.

The chain combines TRBV7-2 with TRBJ2-1; D not certain. This CDR3 is 14 amino acids long. The germline gives CDR1 SGHTA, CDR2 FQGNSA. Trimming pared 4 bases from V and 2 bases from J, leaving 9 bases between. The CDR3 protein is CASSSLTPYNEQFF. The CDR3, as DNA: TGTGCCAGCAGCTCCTTGACACCCTACAATGAGCAGTTCTTC.

This clone was seen more than once but under ten times. The chain uses TRBV27 and TRBJ2-5, with a possible D match to TRBD1 (5 bases). This CDR3 spans 16 amino acids. The V end lost 2 bases, the J end lost 0 bases, and 13 bases lay between the germline ends. CDR1 and CDR2 from the germline V gene are MNHEY and SMNVEV (reference sequence). The DNA of the CDR3 is TGTGCCAGCAGTTTAGCAGGGCCCTACTACCAAGAGACCCAGTACTTC. Protein sequence: CASSLAGPYYQETQYF.

The chain has TRBV5-6 and TRBJ2-7; D is possibly TRBD2 (5 bases). The CDR3 has 15 residues. Germline CDR1 SGHDT, CDR2 YYEEEE. V lost 0 bases, J lost 4 bases, and 14 bases lay in between. CDR3 amino acids: CASSLGRLAPYEQYF. The CDR3 DNA reads as TGTGCCAGCAGCTTGGGGCGGCTAGCACCTTACGAGCAGTACTTC.

This chain links TRBV19 with TRBJ2-7, with TRBD1 matching over 9 bases. The CDR3 length is 17 residues. V was pared by 1 base and J by 4 bases, with 11 bases of the junction left unmatched. CDR1 and CDR2 (germline): LNHDA, SQIVND (reference sequence). CDR3 sequence (DNA): TGTGCCAGTAGTATAGGAGGTTCGGGGACAGGGATTTACGAGCAGTACTTC. It encodes CASSIGGSGTGIYEQYF. The full variable domain, rest sourced from reference TRBV19 and TRBJ2-7, is DGGITQSPKYLFRKEGQNVTLSCEQNLNHDAMYWYRQDPGQGLRLIYYSQIVNDFQKGDIAEGYSVSREKKESFPLTVTSAQKNPTAFYLCASSIGGSGTGIYEQYFGPGTRLTVT.

V and J are TRBV2 and TRBJ1-5; 8 bases align to TRBD1. The CDR3 contains 14 residues. The germline gives CDR1 SNHLY, CDR2 FYNNEI. V dropped 7 bases and J dropped 5; count of bases not matched to a gene: 7. CDR3 DNA: TGTGCCAGCAATCCGGACAGGGAGGATCAGCCCCAGCATTTT. This codes for CASNPDREDQPQHF. The full variable domain, rest sourced from reference TRBV2 and TRBJ1-5, is EPEVTQTPSHQVTQMGQEVILRCVPISNHLYFYWYRQILGQKVEFLVSFYNNEISEKSEIFDDQFSVERPDGSNFTLKIRSTKLEDSAMYFCASNPDREDQPQHFGDGTRLSIL.

The chain recombines TRBV5-1 with TRBJ1-2; D is undetermined. The germline V and J ends were trimmed by 9 bases and 4 bases, with 19 bases remaining between them. The CDR3 contains 14 residues. Germline assignment: CDR1 SGHRS and CDR2 YFSETQ. CDR3 region: CATRGTGESYGYTF. The CDR3 DNA follows: TGCGCCACCCGGGGAACGGGAGAGTCCTATGGCTACACCTTC.

This clone was detected once. This sequence joins TRBV19 and TRBJ2-3; no clear D gene. V lost 5 bases and J lost 0, with 12 bases in between. This CDR3 has 15 amino acids. Germline V CDR1 and CDR2: LNHDA, SQIVND (reference sequence). This chain's CDR3 is CASSSVPGSTDTQYF. The CDR3 region has the DNA TGTGCCAGTAGTTCCGTTCCTGGGAGCACAGATACGCAGTATTTT.

The genes are TRBV27 and TRBJ2-3, with D unresolved. Germline V gene data show CDR1 as MNHEY and CDR2 as SMNVEV (reference sequence). V lost 3 bases and J lost 3, with 7 bases in between. There are 13 residues in the CDR3. CDR3 residues: CASSFATTDTQYF. CDR3 in DNA: TGTGCCAGCAGTTTCGCGACAACAGATACGCAGTATTTT.

The V and J genes are TRBV6-1 and TRBJ1-1, with a possible D match to TRBD1 (5 bases). Germline CDR1 reads MNHNS; CDR2 reads SASEGT. The CDR3 runs 15 residues. V lost 6 bases, J lost 2 bases, and 16 bases lay in between. DNA of the CDR3: TGTGCCAGCAGATTTACCCTGACAGACAACACTGAAGCTTTCTTT. As protein: CASRFTLTDNTEAFF.

The rearrangement uses TRBV6-1 and TRBJ1-2; D ambiguous. The CDR3 length is 15 residues. V was cut by 1 base and J by 2 bases, with 11 bases left in between. Germline lookup yields CDR1 MNHNS and CDR2 SASEGT. The CDR3 DNA is TGTGCCAGCAGTGAAGAGGTAGGGCCCAACTATGGCTACACCTTC. Translated, it gives CASSEEVGPNYGYTF.

CDR3 residues: CASSLPDRYQETQYF. CDR3 nucleotides: TGTGCCAGCAGCTTACCCGACAGATACCAAGAGACCCAGTACTTC. The rearrangement uses TRBV7-9 and TRBJ2-5; D is perhaps TRBD1 (5 bases). This CDR3 spans 15 amino acids. V shed 2 bases and J shed 0 bases, with 10 bases lying between them. Germline loops: CDR1 SEHNR, CDR2 FQNEAQ (reference sequence).

This clone has only one observation. The chain carries TRBV5-8 and TRBJ1-1, with 7 bases matching TRBD1. J lost 6 bases, V lost 2 bases, and 10 bases had no gene match. The CDR3 totals 15 residues. The germline V gene encodes CDR1 SGHTS and CDR2 YDEGEE. CDR3 sequence: CASSFRQGGIAEAFF. The DNA of the CDR3 is TGTGCCAGCAGCTTTCGACAGGGTGGGATCGCTGAAGCTTTCTTT.

The chain uses TRBV7-3 and TRBJ2-3; no clear D gene. CDR3 length: 13 amino acids. With 5 bases removed from V and 0 bases from J, the gap between germline ends came to 6 bases. Per germline, CDR1 SGHTA and CDR2 FQGTGA. The CDR3 coding sequence is TGTGCCAGCAGCCTTGCTAGCACAGATACGCAGTATTTT. Translating it yields CASSLASTDTQYF. Together with reference TRBV7-3 and TRBJ2-3, the CDR3 gives the full variable domain: GAGVSQTPSNKVTEKGKYVELRCDPISGHTALYWYRQSLGQGPEFLIYFQGTGAADDSGLPNDRFFAVRPEGSVSTLKIQRTERGDSAVYLCASSLASTDTQYFGPGTRLTVL.

This chain connects TRBV12-2 to TRBJ2-2. TRBV12-2 is annotated as a pseudogene. This CDR3 spans 9 amino acids. CDR3 DNA: TGTGCAAGTCCCTTGGGGCTGTTTTTT. This gives the protein CASPLGLFF.

The chain couples TRBV1 to TRBJ2-7; no check of the table's D call, TRBD2, against the DNA was made. TRBV1 is labeled a pseudogene. This CDR3 has 11 amino acids. The CDR3: CTPPEAYEQYF. In DNA, the CDR3 is TGCACCCCCCCCGAGGCCTACGAGCAGTACTTC.

V usage is TRBV10-3 and J usage is TRBJ1-2; weak D call: TRBD1 (5 bases). The V end lost 4 bases, the J end lost 3 bases, and 9 bases lay between the germline ends. The CDR3 is 13 residues long. Germline V CDR1 and CDR2: ENHRY, SYGVKD. CDR3 amino acids: CAISVGGDYGYTF. The CDR3 nucleotides are TGTGCCATCAGTGTGGGAGGGGACTATGGCTACACCTTC.

The genes are TRBV7-8 and TRBJ2-3; D remains unclear. The length of the CDR3 is 12 residues. V lost 2 bases and J 8 bases, leaving 8 bases between the germline ends. CDR1 SGHVS and CDR2 FQNEAQ come from the germline V gene. The CDR3 DNA sequence: TGTGCCAGCAGCTTATATGGGTCTACGCAGTATTTT. As protein: CASSLYGSTQYF.

V usage is TRBV5-4 and J usage is TRBJ1-1; TRBD1 agrees at 10 bases. The V and J ends lost 4 bases and 4 bases, in that order; junction bases with no gene match: 10. This CDR3 spans 16 amino acids. CDR1 and CDR2 (germline): SGHNT, YYREEE (reference sequence). The CDR3 DNA reads as TGTGCCAGCAGCCCGCGGACAGGGGGTCAGGGCACTGAAGCTTTCTTT. It yields the protein CASSPRTGGQGTEAFF.

The chain couples TRBV5-1 to TRBJ1-2, with 8 bases lining up with TRBD1. The CDR3 covers 18 residues. CDR1 SGHRS and CDR2 YFSETQ come from the germline V gene. With V trimmed by 4 bases and J by 4 bases, 18 bases remained unmatched. The CDR3 nucleotides read TGCGCCAGCAGCCCGAAACGGGACAGGTGGGACTACGGCTATGGCTACACCTTC. Protein product: CASSPKRDRWDYGYGYTF.

CDR3 nucleotide sequence: TGTGCTAGTGGTTTCGGACAGGGTGGTCAGCCCCAGCATTTT. This gives the protein CASGFGQGGQPQHF. This chain connects TRBV12-5 to TRBJ1-5; TRBD1 matches 8 bases. Germline CDR1 and CDR2: LGHNT and FRNRAP. The CDR3 runs 14 residues. V was clipped by 3 bases and J by 6 bases; unmatched bases: 4.